Presented here are 20 T cell receptor beta chains from one specimen sequenced in a study of CD8 T cells in ankylosing spondylitis listed by TCRdb under 2017. The study at large found these results: Blood from ankylosing spondylitis patients appeared to be characterized by a TCR beta motif made up of several highly homologous amino acid variants.

Receptor amplification or capture employed 5' RACE. The reads were generated on an Illumina HiSeq 2500. The public reads were reprocessed in TCRdb via fastp at Q25 and MiXCR, keeping in-frame beta chains. For every CDR3 protein sequence, its rows merge into one entry that carries the most common genes and DNA. Across this sample there are 750,000 to 850,000 distinct CDR3 sequences, with about 11% seen only once. The top ten clones comprise approximately 0.51% of the sample. These receptors' targets are unknown. Sequencing was performed on blood, either unsorted or a sorted T cell fraction (not recorded which). The receptors here all came from a male donor with ankylosing spondylitis.

This clonotype appeared a few times. Being one base from a much bigger clone, this may be a read error. The chain employs TRBV20-1 and TRBJ2-6; D call uncertain. CDR3 size: 14 residues. Germline CDR1 and CDR2: DFQATT and SNEGSKA (reference sequence). V was clipped by 3 bases and J by 0 bases, with 6 bases between them. The CDR3 DNA reads as TGCAGTGCTAGGACCTACTCTGGGGCCAACGTCCTGACTTTC. As protein: CSARTYSGANVLTF.

The chain employs TRBV10-1 and TRBJ2-1, with D maybe TRBD2 (6 bases). Germline V gene lookup returns CDR1 WNHNN and CDR2 SYGVQD (reference sequence). With 6 bases removed from V and 6 bases from J, the gap between germline ends came to 12 bases. The CDR3 loop spans 13 amino acids. CDR3 nucleotides: TGCGCCAGCAGCCGGGAGACCCGCAATGAGCAGTTCTTC. This sequence encodes CASSRETRNEQFF.

The chain combines TRBV18 with TRBJ1-4, with D possibly being TRBD1 (6 bases). The CDR3 length is 15 residues. Germline CDR1 reads KGHSH; CDR2 reads LQKENI. Between the trimmed V and J ends, which lost 6 bases and 7 bases, there was a span of 18 bases. CDR3 sequence: CASSGGFSSGEKLFF. In DNA, the CDR3 is TGTGCCAGCTCCGGGGGCTTCTCGAGTGGTGAAAAACTGTTTTTT.

This rearrangement joins TRBV6-2 or TRBV6-3 to TRBJ2-3; no firm D call. The V and J ends lost 2 bases and 0 bases respectively, with 6 bases between them. This CDR3 has 14 amino acids. The germline CDR1 and CDR2 sequences are MNHEY and SVGEGT. CDR3 bases: TGTGCCAGCAGTTACAAGCAGAGCACAGATACGCAGTATTTT. Its protein product is CASSYKQSTDTQYF.

V is TRBV5-1 and J is TRBJ2-2; D may correspond to TRBD1 or TRBD2 (6 bases each). CDR3 length equals 15 residues. The V gene's germline CDR1 is SGHRS and CDR2 YFSETQ. Trimming removed 7 bases at V and 3 bases at J, with 16 bases between. The CDR3 loop is CASGRRGADTGELFF. CDR3 in DNA: TGCGCCAGCGGCCGTAGGGGGGCCGACACCGGGGAGCTGTTTTTT.

The chain uses TRBV10-3 and TRBJ2-7; no reliable D call. This CDR3 has 14 residues. Trimming removed 0 bases at V and 6 bases at J, with 12 bases between. Germline CDR1 ENHRY, CDR2 SYGVKD. The CDR3 region is CAISESWGTGEQYF. The CDR3 bases are TGTGCCATCAGTGAGTCTTGGGGAACCGGCGAGCAGTACTTC.

The rearrangement joins TRBV6-2 or TRBV6-3 to TRBJ1-5, with D hard to call. The V gene lost 1 base and the J gene lost 5 bases, with 15 bases spanning the gap. This CDR3 spans 16 amino acids. Germline V gene sequence: CDR1 MNHEY, CDR2 SVGEGT. The CDR3 spells CASSYLLQSWHQPQHF. As DNA, the CDR3 is TGTGCCAGCAGTTACTTGCTGCAGAGTTGGCATCAGCCCCAGCATTTT.

The chain is built from TRBV5-1 and TRBJ2-3, with D possibly being TRBD1 (5 bases). Germline CDR1 reads SGHRS; CDR2 reads YFSETQ. The CDR3 is 17 amino acids. V dropped 4 bases and J dropped 2 bases, with 20 bases sitting between them. For the CDR3, the DNA is TGCGCCAGCAGCGCAGGACGCAGGGCGGAATCCACAGATACGCAGTATTTT. As protein: CASSAGRRAESTDTQYF.

The gene calls are TRBV4-3 and TRBJ2-4; no reliable D call. This CDR3 has 13 amino acids. The V gene's germline CDR1 is LGHNA and CDR2 YSLEER. V was pared by 5 bases and J by 6 bases, with 11 bases between. This chain's CDR3 is CASSTRQGNIQYF. The CDR3 coding sequence is TGCGCCAGCAGCACTCGACAAGGAAACATTCAGTACTTC.

This clonotype appeared a few times. V usage is TRBV24-1 and J usage is TRBJ2-1; D gene uncertain. Germline V CDR1 and CDR2: KGHDR, SFDVKD. The CDR3 consists of 13 residues. Trimming took off 5 bases at V and 12 bases at J, with 16 bases between the two ends. The CDR3, as DNA: TGTGCCACCAGTGTTCCGGACGGAGCTGGGCAGTTCTTC. Translation gives CATSVPDGAGQFF.

J is TRBJ2-3 and V is TRBV5-5; weak D call: TRBD1 (6 bases). The CDR3 totals 17 residues. Germline assignment: CDR1 SGHKS and CDR2 YYEKEE (reference sequence). V was cut by 4 bases and J by 0 bases, with 18 bases left in between. CDR3: CASSTQPGAISTDTQYF. As DNA, the CDR3 is TGTGCCAGCAGCACCCAACCAGGGGCCATTAGCACAGATACGCAGTATTTT.

The chain uses TRBV15 and TRBJ2-7, with 8 bases identical to TRBD2. Germline V gene lookup returns CDR1 LNHNV and CDR2 YYDKDF (reference sequence). The CDR3 sequence is 16 residues long. V lost 0 bases to trimming and J lost 5 bases; unmatched junction nucleotides: 9. The CDR3 loop reads CATSRDPAGGIHEQYF. The CDR3 DNA is TGTGCCACCAGCAGAGACCCTGCGGGGGGAATCCACGAGCAGTACTTC.

The table lists this clonotype with a few counts. The genes are TRBV5-1 and TRBJ2-7, with a possible D match to TRBD1 (5 bases). The CDR3 runs 14 residues. Per germline, CDR1 SGHRS and CDR2 YFSETQ. Deletions cut 0 bases from V and 5 bases from J, with 12 bases between. In DNA form, the CDR3 reads TGCGCCAGCAGCTTGGTGGCAGGGTCCGACGAGCAGTACTTC. It yields the protein CASSLVAGSDEQYF.

This clonotype was found a few times. The V gene is TRBV7-2, the J gene TRBJ2-2, with 7 bases matching TRBD1. This CDR3 has 16 residues. J gave up 0 bases and V 5 bases, and 6 bases lay outside the gene matches. Germline CDR1 reads SGHTA; CDR2 reads FQGNSA. As DNA, the CDR3 is TGTGCCAGCAGCGTTAACAGGGGAACGAACACCGGGGAGCTGTTTTTT. Encoded protein: CASSVNRGTNTGELFF.

This clonotype was seen repeatedly, ten times or more. The chain links TRBV7-2 to TRBJ1-1; D gene uncertain. CDR1 and CDR2 from the germline V gene are SGHTA and FQGNSA. The CDR3 has 15 amino acids. V was pared by 2 bases and J by 2 bases, with 12 bases between. CDR3 coding DNA: TGTGCCAGCAGCTTATCCGGGATGGATAACACTGAAGCTTTCTTT. It specifies CASSLSGMDNTEAFF.

The chain recombines TRBV6-1 with TRBJ2-1; 8 bases are a match to TRBD1. This CDR3 comprises 15 residues. Trimming took 8 bases from V and 8 from J; bases not matched to a gene: 14. From germline, CDR1 is MNHNS and CDR2 SASEGT. The CDR3 DNA follows: TGTGCCAGCGGGGAGAGGACAGGGATCGTTGATGAGCAGTTCTTC. Translating gives CASGERTGIVDEQFF.

This clonotype has just a few counts. The missing conserved phenylalanine or tryptophan at the end of this CDR3 makes a read error likely. The DNA is omitted, as the CDR3 cannot be located on it reliably, and the CDR3 follows TCRdb's listing. The genes are TRBV4-1 and TRBJ1-2. The CDR3 has 11 residues if both end residues are counted. Germline values: CDR1 MGHRA, CDR2 YSYEKL. The CDR3 reads CASSQGGPVQL.

There are a few counts of this clonotype. V usage is TRBV6-1 and J usage is TRBJ2-7, with 7 bases identical to TRBD1. The J segment lost 5 bases and the V segment lost 6 bases, leaving 10 bases of the junction unmatched. The CDR3 consists of 14 residues. The germline V gene has CDR1 MNHNS and CDR2 SASEGT. This CDR3 reads CASRSILGTDEQYF. The CDR3 DNA sequence: TGTGCCAGCAGAAGTATTTTAGGGACAGACGAGCAGTACTTC.

A few counts support this clonotype. This chain joins TRBV24-1 and TRBJ2-7; no firm D call. The V end was cut by 3 bases, the J end by 7 bases, with 18 bases between. Germline CDR1 and CDR2: KGHDR and SFDVKD. This CDR3 region has 15 residues. The CDR3 sequence: CATSDPHTGVEEQYF. The CDR3 nucleotides read TGTGCCACCAGTGATCCCCACACTGGAGTGGAAGAGCAGTACTTC.

The genes are TRBV15 and TRBJ1-5, with a tentative D call TRBD1 (5 bases). Germline CDR1 is LNHNV and CDR2 is YYDKDF (reference sequence). Trimming removed 0 bases at V and 7 bases at J, with 10 bases between. The CDR3 consists of 14 residues. CDR3 sequence: CATSREWGDQPQHF. CDR3 DNA sequence: TGTGCCACCAGCAGAGAATGGGGGGACCAGCCCCAGCATTTT.